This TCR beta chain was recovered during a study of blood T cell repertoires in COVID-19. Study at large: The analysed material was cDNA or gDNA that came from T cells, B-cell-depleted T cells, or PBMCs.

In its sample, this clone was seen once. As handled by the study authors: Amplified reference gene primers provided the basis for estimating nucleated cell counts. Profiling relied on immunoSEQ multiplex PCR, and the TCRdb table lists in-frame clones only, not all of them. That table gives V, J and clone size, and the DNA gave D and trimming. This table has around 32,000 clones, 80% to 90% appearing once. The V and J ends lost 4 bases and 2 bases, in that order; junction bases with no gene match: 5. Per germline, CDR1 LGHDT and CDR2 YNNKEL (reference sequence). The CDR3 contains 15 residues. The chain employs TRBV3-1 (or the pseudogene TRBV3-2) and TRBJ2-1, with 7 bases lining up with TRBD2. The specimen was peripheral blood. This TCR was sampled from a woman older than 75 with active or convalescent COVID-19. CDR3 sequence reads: CASSLGGVTYNEQFF. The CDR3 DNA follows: TGTGCCAGCAGCCTTGGGGGGGTTACCTACAATGAGCAGTTCTTC.